The 5 T cell receptor beta chains below were found in one sample sequenced in a study of T cells in Graves' hyperthyroidism and ophthalmopathy. RNA transcripts gave rise to amplified TCR beta CDR3 regions. The HTBI primer set drove a first-round RT-PCR of the TCR CDR3. Each CDR3 protein is one row after TCRdb ran MiXCR on the multiplex PCR reads. The repertoire holds about 400,000 distinct CDR3 sequences, with around 14% as singletons. Input material: blood. The origin of the receptors is a woman aged 30 to 39 with Graves' hyperthyroidism.

This clonotype was seen ten or more times. V usage is TRBV3-1 and J usage is TRBJ1-5; the match to TRBD1 covers 7 bases. The CDR3 runs to 16 residues. The trim removed 1 base at V and 3 bases at J, leaving 6 bases unmatched. The V gene's germline CDR1 is LGHDT and CDR2 YNNKEL (reference sequence). This chain's CDR3 is CASSQGGQIHNQPQHF. Written as DNA, the CDR3 is TGTGCCAGCAGCCAAGGGGGACAGATCCACAATCAGCCCCAGCATTTT.

This clonotype was recorded many times. This chain connects TRBV28 to TRBJ2-7; 10 bases fit TRBD2. Unmatched junction bases numbered 5, after V lost 5 bases and J lost 1 base. Germline CDR1 reads MDHEN; CDR2 reads SYDVKM. This CDR3 is built from 15 residues. CDR3 bases: TGTGCCAGCAGTCAACAACTAGCGGGATCCTACGAGCAGTACTTC. Its protein product is CASSQQLAGSYEQYF.

Ten or more counts support this clonotype. The gene calls are TRBV20-1 and TRBJ2-3; D perhaps matches TRBD1 (6 bases). The germline CDR1 and CDR2 sequences are DFQATT and SNEGSKA (reference sequence). V was clipped by 6 bases and J by 5 bases, with 15 bases between them. The CDR3 contains 13 residues. The CDR3 nucleotides are TGCAGTGCCGACCGGACAGACGGAGATACGCAGTATTTT. This sequence encodes CSADRTDGDTQYF.

This clonotype was observed a handful of times. The V call is TRBV20-1, the J call TRBJ2-1, with 9 bases fitting TRBD2. V was clipped by 4 bases and J by 0 bases; unmatched bases: 7. This CDR3 has 16 residues. The V gene's germline CDR1 is DFQATT and CDR2 SNEGSKA (reference sequence). The CDR3 DNA reads TGCAGTGCTAAGACTAGCGGTCCTAGCTCCTACAATGAGCAGTTCTTC. Translated: CSAKTSGPSSYNEQFF.

This clonotype was observed many times. V and J are TRBV28 and TRBJ2-1; D may be TRBD2 (7 bases). V lost 6 bases to trimming and J lost 10 bases, with 19 bases between them. This CDR3 spans 14 amino acids. Germline V gene sequence: CDR1 MDHEN, CDR2 SYDVKM. CDR3 sequence: CASRLGGRAREQFF. The CDR3 region has the DNA TGTGCCAGCAGGTTAGGGGGGAGGGCCAGGGAGCAGTTCTTC.